The 29 T cell receptor beta chains below come from one sample, sequenced in a study of blood T cell repertoires in COVID-19. Generated by immunoSEQ multiplex PCR, the TCRdb table keeps only in-frame clones and is missing some. Of roughly 58,000 clones detected, approximately 75% appear once; the ten largest clones hold 25% to 35%. The specimen sequenced was peripheral blood. All receptors come from a man aged 55 to 70 with COVID-19, enrolled during active disease.

This rearrangement joins TRBV11-3 to TRBJ2-3, with 10 bases identical to TRBD2. Trimming took 4 bases from V and 4 from J; bases not matched to a gene: 5. Germline-derived CDR1 and CDR2 are SGHNT and YENEEA. This CDR3 is 15 amino acids long. The CDR3 sequence is CASSWASGGSDTQYF. The CDR3 DNA sequence: TGTGCCAGCAGCTGGGCTAGCGGGGGTTCAGATACGCAGTATTTT.

The V call is TRBV18, the J call TRBJ2-3; D is undetermined. Trimming removed 3 bases from V and 0 bases from J, with 10 bases in between. The V gene's germline CDR1 is KGHSH and CDR2 LQKENI. This CDR3 is built from 15 residues. This CDR3 reads CASSPTGTSTDTQYF. The CDR3 DNA sequence: TGTGCCAGCTCACCGACTGGAACTAGCACAGATACGCAGTATTTT.

The J gene is TRBJ2-1, the V gene TRBV24-1, with 7 bases matching TRBD2. The V segment lost 4 bases and the J segment 0 bases; nucleotides outside the gene matches: 8. The CDR3 runs 17 residues. The germline V gene has CDR1 KGHDR and CDR2 SFDVKD. CDR3 region: CATSDGLVVGSYNEQFF. The CDR3 DNA reads TGTGCCACCAGTGACGGACTAGTCGTGGGCTCCTACAATGAGCAGTTCTTC.

The V and J genes are TRBV7-9 and TRBJ1-3; a weak D match, TRBD1 (5 bases). This CDR3 comprises 14 residues. The V gene lost 6 bases and the J gene lost 0 bases, with 9 bases spanning the gap. Germline V gene sequence: CDR1 SEHNR, CDR2 FQNEAQ (reference sequence). CDR3 bases: TGTGCCAGCAGAGACAGAAGCTCTGGAAACACCATATATTTT. Translating gives CASRDRSSGNTIYF. Based on the CDR3 plus reference TRBV7-9 and TRBJ1-3, the full variable domain is DTGVSQNPRHKITKRGQNVTFRCDPISEHNRLYWYRQTLGQGPEFLTYFQNEAQLEKSRLLSDRFSAERPKGSFSTLEIQRTEQGDSAMYLCASRDRSSGNTIYFGEGSWLTVV.

The CDR3 reads CASSVQGEAFF. The CDR3 DNA follows: TGTGCCAGCAGCGTACAGGGGGAAGCTTTCTTT. The V gene is TRBV7-9, the J gene TRBJ1-1; 7 bases are a match to TRBD1. Trimming took 5 bases from V and 8 from J; bases not matched to a gene: 2. The CDR3 is 11 residues long. Germline CDR1 is SEHNR and CDR2 is FQNEAQ (reference sequence).

V gene TRBV18 combines with J gene TRBJ1-5, with 11 nucleotides matching TRBD1. Germline assignment: CDR1 KGHSH and CDR2 LQKENI. V lost 6 bases, J lost 6 bases, and 4 bases stayed unmatched. CDR3 length equals 14 residues. The CDR3 region has the DNA TGTGCCAGCTCCCCCGGGACAGGGGGTCAGCCCCAGCATTTT. Amino acid sequence: CASSPGTGGQPQHF.

The gene calls are TRBV7-8 and TRBJ2-2; D is perhaps TRBD1 (5 bases). Per the germline V gene, CDR1 is SGHVS and CDR2 is FQNEAQ. The CDR3 covers 15 residues. V was shortened by 5 bases and J by 7 bases, with 17 bases between the two germline ends. The CDR3 DNA follows: TGTGCCAGCAGCCTCCAGGGCAGGCTAGACGGGGAGCTGTTTTTT. Its translation: CASSLQGRLDGELFF.

Worth noting for this clone: The same CDR3 arises from other DNA sequences in this sample as well. The chain combines TRBV5-5 with TRBJ2-3, with TRBD2 identical over 9 bases. Per the germline V gene, CDR1 is SGHKS and CDR2 is YYEKEE (reference sequence). The CDR3 is made up of 16 amino acids. The trim removed 10 bases at V and 14 bases at J, leaving 26 bases unmatched. CDR3 nucleotides: TGTGCCCCCAGCTTGGGTGGGGGCGGGAGGGCCCTCCCTGGGTATTTT. It yields the protein CAPSLGGGGRALPGYF.

In this sample, this clone turned up a few times. The chain links TRBV6-6 to TRBJ2-5, with D possibly TRBD1 on 6 matching bases. CDR1 is MNHNY, CDR2 SVGAGI, per germline (reference sequence). This CDR3 is 15 amino acids long. The V end was cut by 8 bases, the J end by 2 bases, with 18 bases between. DNA of the CDR3: TGTGCCAGCGTATCCTCCGGGACAAGGCAAGAGACCCAGTACTTC. It yields the protein CASVSSGTRQETQYF.

This chain uses TRBV7-2 with TRBJ2-4; D call uncertain. CDR1 is SGHTA, CDR2 FQGNSA, per germline. Trimming removed 4 bases from V and 0 bases from J, with 10 bases in between. The CDR3 is 15 residues long. CDR3 coding DNA: TGTGCCAGCAGCTCGCTAGAGATAGCCAAAAACATTCAGTACTTC. Translating gives CASSSLEIAKNIQYF.

The chain uses TRBV5-1 and TRBJ1-1; possibly TRBD1 for D (5 bases). This CDR3 region has 13 residues. Germline V gene lookup returns CDR1 SGHRS and CDR2 YFSETQ. Trimming pared 1 base from V and 11 bases from J, leaving 15 bases between. The CDR3 nucleotides are TGCGCCAGCAGCTTGAGCCAGGGTAATGTTGCTTTCTTT. Encoded protein: CASSLSQGNVAFF.

The chain employs TRBV2 and TRBJ2-3; D perhaps matches TRBD2 (6 bases). Germline values: CDR1 SNHLY, CDR2 FYNNEI. The V end lost 8 bases, the J end lost 1 base, and 16 bases lay between the germline ends. This CDR3 region has 15 residues. The CDR3 DNA is TGTGCCAGCGCCGGGGGAACCTTCGGCACAGATACGCAGTATTTT. This codes for CASAGGTFGTDTQYF.

This chain links TRBV6-5 with TRBJ2-5, with 11 nucleotides matching TRBD2. The CDR3 spans 16 residues. Germline V gives CDR1 MNHEY, CDR2 SVGAGI. Trimming at V came to 2 bases and at J to 1 base, leaving 3 bases not matched to a gene. The CDR3: CASSYVAGGPQETQYF. The CDR3 DNA reads TGTGCCAGCAGTTACGTAGCGGGGGGGCCCCAAGAGACCCAGTACTTC.

This clone was recorded only once. The chain uses TRBV5-6 and TRBJ2-7, with TRBD2 matching 7 bases. Germline V gene lookup returns CDR1 SGHDT and CDR2 YYEEEE. This CDR3 has 15 residues. V lost 5 bases to trimming and J lost 2 bases; unmatched junction nucleotides: 10. CDR3: CASRPRSGKAYEQYF. Written as DNA, the CDR3 is TGTGCCAGCAGACCTAGGAGCGGGAAGGCCTACGAGCAGTACTTC.

This chain uses TRBV5-1 with TRBJ2-5, with a possible D match to TRBD2 (5 bases). The V end lost 0 bases, the J end lost 5 bases, and 8 bases lay between the germline ends. Germline loops: CDR1 SGHRS, CDR2 YFSETQ. This CDR3 contains 13 residues. The CDR3 loop is CASSLGGKETQYF. The CDR3 region has the DNA TGCGCCAGCAGCTTGGGAGGGAAGGAGACCCAGTACTTC.

V usage is TRBV29-1 and J usage is TRBJ2-4; 9 positions agree with TRBD2. The CDR3 runs 14 residues. The junction had 6 bases not matched to a gene; V was cut back by 6 bases and J by 3 bases. Germline V CDR1 and CDR2: SQVTM, ANQGSEA. The CDR3 DNA sequence: TGCAGCGTCGCTAGCGGGACTGGCAAAAACATTCAGTACTTC. Translating gives CSVASGTGKNIQYF.

The V and J genes are TRBV18 and TRBJ2-7, with D perhaps TRBD1 (5 bases). The V end was cut by 8 bases, the J end by 5 bases, with 13 bases between. The CDR3 has 12 amino acids. Germline V gene sequence: CDR1 KGHSH, CDR2 LQKENI. The CDR3: CASAQEFNEQYF. The DNA for the CDR3 is TGTGCCAGCGCACAGGAGTTTAACGAGCAGTACTTC.

The rearrangement uses TRBV29-1 and TRBJ1-1; 7 nucleotides align to TRBD1. Germline-derived CDR1 and CDR2 are SQVTM and ANQGSEA. Trimming at V came to 4 bases and at J to 1 base, leaving 6 bases not matched to a gene. The CDR3 is made up of 14 amino acids. The CDR3, as DNA: TGCAGCGTTGCCCACAGGGGAGGGAACACTGAAGCTTTCTTT. This gives the protein CSVAHRGGNTEAFF.

The rearrangement uses TRBV21-1 and TRBJ2-5; the table's D call of TRBD1 was not tested on the DNA. TRBV21-1 is flagged as a pseudogene. The CDR3 sequence is 16 residues long. The CDR3 loop is CASSAEGTGYQETQYF. The CDR3 DNA is TGTGCCAGCAGCGCCGAGGGGACAGGGTACCAAGAGACCCAGTACTTC.

The genes are TRBV6-5 and TRBJ2-1; TRBD2 matches 10 bases. The CDR3 sequence is 15 residues long. The ends lost 5 bases at V and 2 bases at J; junction bases unmatched: 3. Germline V gene lookup returns CDR1 MNHEY and CDR2 SVGAGI. The DNA of the CDR3 is TGTGCCAGCAGTACCCTAGCGGGAGCCTACAATGAGCAGTTCTTC. Translating gives CASSTLAGAYNEQFF.

This clone was counted once. This sequence joins TRBV15 and TRBJ2-3, with 9 bases fitting TRBD1. CDR1 is LNHNV and CDR2 is YYDKDF in the germline V gene (reference sequence). This CDR3 is built from 18 residues. The junction had 10 bases not matched to a gene; V was cut back by 0 bases and J by 3 bases. The CDR3 loop reads CATSRDNTGTGFTDTQYF. The CDR3 region has the DNA TGTGCCACCAGCAGAGATAACACCGGGACAGGGTTTACAGATACGCAGTATTTT.

The chain carries TRBV11-3 and TRBJ1-1; D unresolved. CDR1 is SGHNT and CDR2 is YENEEA in the germline V gene. Trimming took off 5 bases at V and 1 base at J, with 17 bases between the two ends. This CDR3 is 16 amino acids long. CDR3 protein: CASSRERARQNTEAFF. The CDR3 coding sequence is TGTGCCAGCAGCCGGGAGAGGGCGAGGCAGAACACTGAAGCTTTCTTT.

The chain has TRBV6-5 and TRBJ1-1; TRBD1 might be the D (6 bases). The CDR3 runs 14 residues. Between the trimmed V and J ends, which lost 10 bases and 0 bases, there was a span of 15 bases. Per the germline V gene, CDR1 is MNHEY and CDR2 is SVGAGI. In nucleotides, the CDR3 is TGTGCCACCAAGAGGGGGGGTATGAACACTGAAGCTTTCTTT. It is translated as CATKRGGMNTEAFF.

This rearrangement joins TRBV10-3 to TRBJ1-4, with TRBD1 as a possible D gene (6 bases). The CDR3 is 15 amino acids. The V end was cut by 2 bases, the J end by 8 bases, with 15 bases between. The germline V gene has CDR1 ENHRY and CDR2 SYGVKD. The CDR3: CAISESGGPQEKLFF. DNA for the CDR3: TGTGCCATCAGTGAGAGCGGGGGGCCCCAGGAAAAACTGTTTTTT.

The J gene is TRBJ1-2, the V gene TRBV5-1; 7 nucleotides line up with TRBD1. This CDR3 spans 15 amino acids. Trimming took 0 bases from V and 7 from J; bases not matched to a gene: 9. The germline gives CDR1 SGHRS, CDR2 YFSETQ. This CDR3 reads CASSLDGRGLGGYTF. Written as DNA, the CDR3 is TGCGCCAGCAGCTTGGACGGCAGGGGGTTGGGTGGCTACACCTTC.

The chain carries TRBV21-1 and TRBJ1-6; the DNA was not compared with TRBD1, the D call given in the table. TRBV21-1 is labeled a pseudogene. The CDR3 totals 18 residues. The CDR3 nucleotides read TGTGCCAGCAGCAAACTCGTTTCGGGACACAATTATAATTCACCCCTCCACTTT. This codes for CASSKLVSGHNYNSPLHF.

The chain couples TRBV15 to TRBJ1-1; possible D gene TRBD1, 6 bases. Germline CDR1 LNHNV, CDR2 YYDKDF (reference sequence). The germline V and J ends were trimmed by 1 base and 5 bases, with 23 bases remaining between them. CDR3 length equals 18 residues. The CDR3 loop is CATSRGGWGPDSRTEAFF. The CDR3 DNA reads TGTGCCACCAGCAGAGGGGGTTGGGGGCCCGATTCGAGGACTGAAGCTTTCTTT. Looking up the rest from reference TRBV15 and TRBJ1-1 gives the full variable domain: DAMVIQNPRYQVTQFGKPVTLSCSQTLNHNVMYWYQQKSSQAPKLLFHYYDKDFNNEADTPDNFQSRRPNTSFCFLDIRSPGLGDTAMYLCATSRGGWGPDSRTEAFFGQGTRLTVV.

The CDR3 protein is CASSPGGREMWNEQFF. The CDR3, as DNA: TGTGCCAGCAGCCCAGGTGGGCGGGAGATGTGGAATGAGCAGTTCTTC. J is TRBJ2-1 and V is TRBV13, with 7 bases identical to TRBD2. In germline, CDR1 is PRHDT, CDR2 FYEKMQ (reference sequence). The CDR3 sequence is 16 residues long. The V segment lost 5 bases and the J segment 7 bases; nucleotides outside the gene matches: 14.

V usage is TRBV19 and J usage is TRBJ1-5; D might be TRBD1 (6 bases). With 6 bases removed from V and 0 bases from J, the gap between germline ends came to 12 bases. The germline V gene encodes CDR1 LNHDA and CDR2 SQIVND (reference sequence). The CDR3 consists of 15 residues. The CDR3 spells CASSTTGPSNQPQHF. CDR3 nucleotides: TGTGCCAGTAGCACGACAGGCCCTAGCAATCAGCCCCAGCATTTT.